The source of this TCR beta chain is a study of blood T cell repertoires in COVID-19. Germline CDR1 SGDLS, CDR2 YYNGEE. The CDR3 covers 16 residues. V dropped 6 bases and J dropped 2 bases, with 19 bases sitting between them. Using immunoSEQ multiplex PCR, the repertoire was profiled, and TCRdb retains in-frame clones only, with some absent. The table shows more than 250,000 clones, with 87% occurring only once. The age range of participants was about 18 to 90 years, with residence in around 22 US areas. Cohort 3 recovery required two negative PCRs, clearance, or symptom resolution. This TCR was recovered from a woman aged 40 to 49 who had recovered from COVID-19. V is TRBV9 and J is TRBJ2-3; possible D gene TRBD2, 6 bases. The sequenced sample consisted of PBMCs or T cells enriched from blood (not recorded which). Here the CDR3 DNA reads TGTGCCAGCACCGGGAGCCCCTCACACCACACAGATACGCAGTATTTT. Translated: CASTGSPSHHTDTQYF.